The 32 T cell receptor beta chains listed next were all sequenced from one sample in a study of blood T cell repertoires in COVID-19. TCRdb keeps only in-frame clones here, not all; method: immunoSEQ multiplex PCR. The sample lists 100,000 or so clones; 65% to 85% were seen once. Sample: peripheral blood. The receptors were sampled from a man aged 70-80 years with active or convalescent COVID-19.

The chain employs TRBV24-1 and TRBJ1-3; D perhaps matches TRBD1 (6 bases). The CDR3 has 17 residues. The ends were cut back, 0 bases at V and 8 bases at J, with 19 bases in the middle. Germline values: CDR1 KGHDR, CDR2 SFDVKD. CDR3 nucleotides: TGTGCCACCAGTGATTTGACAAGACAGGCGCCGGCGGACACCATATATTTT. Translation gives CATSDLTRQAPADTIYF.

This sequence joins TRBV28 and TRBJ1-1; no reliable D call. The germline V and J ends were trimmed by 6 bases and 1 base, with 9 bases remaining between them. The germline V gene encodes CDR1 MDHEN and CDR2 SYDVKM. This CDR3 contains 13 residues. Written as DNA, the CDR3 is TGTGCCAGCAGCCGGGGAGAGAACACTGAAGCTTTCTTT. This translates into CASSRGENTEAFF.

The rearrangement links TRBV9 to TRBJ2-3; the D gene is possibly TRBD2 (6 bases). V lost 0 bases and J lost 6, with 8 bases in between. There are 13 residues in the CDR3. CDR1 is SGDLS and CDR2 is YYNGEE in the germline V gene. The CDR3 loop reads CASSVAGGDTQYF. The CDR3 DNA follows: TGTGCCAGCAGCGTAGCCGGGGGTGATACGCAGTATTTT.

This chain uses TRBV9 with TRBJ2-5; possible D gene TRBD2, 6 bases. Germline-derived CDR1 and CDR2 are SGDLS and YYNGEE. Trimming cost V 0 bases and J 2 bases, with 17 bases left between them. The CDR3 has 17 amino acids. CDR3 bases: TGTGCCAGCAGCGTAGGGGCCGGGGCGGGACCACAAGAGACCCAGTACTTC. This translates into CASSVGAGAGPQETQYF.

This sequence joins TRBV11-2 and TRBJ1-6; D call uncertain. The V gene's germline CDR1 is SGHAT and CDR2 FQNNGV. CDR3 length: 12 residues. Trimming removed 3 bases from V and 7 bases from J, with 4 bases in between. DNA of the CDR3: TGTGCCAGCAGCTTTCCGAATTCACCCCTCCACTTT. It codes for CASSFPNSPLHF.

The V and J genes are TRBV7-9 and TRBJ2-5; 9 nucleotides align to TRBD1. This CDR3 comprises 14 residues. The junction had 4 bases not matched to a gene; V was cut back by 3 bases and J by 5 bases. Per the germline V gene, CDR1 is SEHNR and CDR2 is FQNEAQ (reference sequence). The CDR3 reads CASSFGQGMETQYF. In nucleotides, the CDR3 is TGTGCCAGCAGCTTTGGACAGGGGATGGAGACCCAGTACTTC.

The DNA for the CDR3 is TGTGCCAGCAGCCAAGTGCGGGGCAGAGCGGGGAGCGGAGTTGGGACCCAGTACTTC. Its translation is CASSQVRGRAGSGVGTQYF. The chain has TRBV3-1 (or the pseudogene TRBV3-2) and TRBJ2-5, with TRBD2 identical over 7 bases. The CDR3 has 19 residues. Germline V gene lookup returns CDR1 LGHDT and CDR2 YNNKEL (reference sequence). V was pared by 1 base and J by 7 bases, with 21 bases of the junction left unmatched.

The chain joins TRBV6-1 to TRBJ1-1; 8 bases agree with TRBD1. This CDR3 spans 13 amino acids. Trimming removed 3 bases from V and 5 bases from J; junction bases left unmatched: 2. Per germline, CDR1 MNHNS and CDR2 SASEGT. CDR3 in DNA: TGTGCCAGCAGTGACAGGGGGCAAACTGAAGCTTTCTTT. It specifies CASSDRGQTEAFF.

The rearrangement joins TRBV7-2 to TRBJ1-1; TRBD1 is a possible D gene (6 bases). This CDR3 comprises 15 residues. Germline V gives CDR1 SGHTA, CDR2 FQGNSA. The germline V and J ends were trimmed by 5 bases and 1 base, with 14 bases remaining between them. This chain's CDR3 is CASSREGQRNTEAFF. In DNA, the CDR3 is TGTGCCAGCAGCCGCGAGGGACAAAGGAACACTGAAGCTTTCTTT.

This clone was detected only once. The rearrangement uses TRBV3-1 (or the pseudogene TRBV3-2) and TRBJ1-6, with 9 bases that match TRBD1. The CDR3 length is 19 residues. Germline loops: CDR1 LGHDT, CDR2 YNNKEL (reference sequence). J gave up 0 bases and V 5 bases, and 11 bases lay outside the gene matches. CDR3 bases: TGTGCCAGCAGCAAAACAGGGGGCGCGGGAAGCTCCTATAATTCACCCCTCCACTTT. It specifies CASSKTGGAGSSYNSPLHF.

The chain uses TRBV3-1 (or the pseudogene TRBV3-2) and TRBJ1-4; D is perhaps TRBD1 (6 bases). With 1 base removed from V and 7 bases from J, the gap between germline ends came to 10 bases. The CDR3 is 14 amino acids. The germline V gene has CDR1 LGHDT and CDR2 YNNKEL (reference sequence). CDR3 protein: CASSQGTAFEKLFF. Here the CDR3 DNA reads TGTGCCAGCAGCCAAGGGACAGCCTTTGAAAAACTGTTTTTT.

The genes are TRBV4-3 and TRBJ2-7; 7 nucleotides agree with TRBD1. The CDR3 is 15 residues long. The germline gives CDR1 LGHNA, CDR2 YSLEER. Trimming at V came to 3 bases and at J to 2 bases, leaving 7 bases not matched to a gene. The CDR3 protein is CASSQDRLTPYEQYF. DNA for the CDR3: TGCGCCAGCAGCCAGGACAGGTTAACACCCTACGAGCAGTACTTC.

The chain combines TRBV20-1 with TRBJ1-1; D not resolved. Trimming left V 5 bases short and J 8 bases short, with 9 bases between. Looked up from germline, CDR1 is DFQATT and CDR2 is SNEGSKA (reference sequence). This CDR3 contains 10 residues. The CDR3 loop is CSAGPREAFF. CDR3 nucleotide sequence: TGCAGTGCTGGGCCCAGGGAAGCTTTCTTT.

The chain links TRBV28 to TRBJ1-2, with 7 bases matching TRBD1. This CDR3 has 13 residues. Germline loops: CDR1 MDHEN, CDR2 SYDVKM. V lost 2 bases, J lost 6 bases, and 3 bases stayed unmatched. CDR3 bases: TGTGCCAGCAGTTTACTGACAGGGAATGGCTACACCTTC. Translating gives CASSLLTGNGYTF.

There are a few counts of this clone. The genes are TRBV5-1 and TRBJ2-1; 7 bases map to TRBD2. The CDR3 is 15 residues long. The germline V gene has CDR1 SGHRS and CDR2 YFSETQ. The ends lost 2 bases at V and 3 bases at J; junction bases unmatched: 5. CDR3 in DNA: TGCGCCAGCAGCTTTTACGGGGGGAACTACAATGAGCAGTTCTTC. It translates to CASSFYGGNYNEQFF.

The chain couples TRBV3-1 (or the pseudogene TRBV3-2) to TRBJ2-7, with 11 bases that match TRBD2. The CDR3 has 16 residues. Trimming removed 2 bases from V and 6 bases from J; junction bases left unmatched: 9. Germline V gene sequence: CDR1 LGHDT, CDR2 YNNKEL (reference sequence). The CDR3: CASSQLAGGPGGEQYF. The CDR3 DNA sequence: TGTGCCAGCAGCCAACTAGCGGGGGGCCCAGGTGGCGAGCAGTACTTC.

Only one count was recorded for this clone. The chain employs TRBV9 and TRBJ1-2; 10 bases are shared with TRBD1. The CDR3 loop spans 17 amino acids. From germline, CDR1 is SGDLS and CDR2 YYNGEE. After removal of 0 bases from V and 8 bases from J, the junction contained 13 bases not matched to a gene. In DNA, the CDR3 is TGTGCCAGCAGCGTAGGGACTATTGGGACAGGGGTCGGAGGCTACACCTTC. This gives the protein CASSVGTIGTGVGGYTF.

The gene calls are TRBV7-6 and TRBJ2-7; 8 nucleotides match TRBD2. CDR1 and CDR2 (germline): SGHVS, FNYEAQ. J was trimmed by 2 bases and V by 4 bases; bases with no gene match: 10. The CDR3 has 16 residues. CDR3 protein: CASSSDTSGEPYEQYF. DNA of the CDR3: TGTGCCAGCAGCTCCGACACTAGCGGCGAACCCTACGAGCAGTACTTC.

This clone is categorized as medium-sized. V and J are TRBV6-5 and TRBJ1-1; D not certain. With 5 bases removed from V and 5 bases from J, the gap between germline ends came to 9 bases. The CDR3 totals 12 residues. Germline loops: CDR1 MNHEY, CDR2 SVGAGI. CDR3 amino acids: CASSIGETEAFF. The CDR3 bases are TGTGCCAGCAGTATCGGGGAGACTGAAGCTTTCTTT.

With respect to this clone: Germline is not matched at one junction end, which may reflect a read error. The chain combines TRBV18 with TRBJ2-5; D unresolved. Germline loops: CDR1 KGHSH, CDR2 LQKENI. The CDR3 has 12 residues. For the CDR3, the DNA is TGTGCCAGCTCTCCACTCGGAGAGACCCAGTACTTC. This encodes CASSPLGETQYF.

The genes are TRBV5-1 and TRBJ2-2; maybe TRBD1 (6 bases). The CDR3 loop spans 16 amino acids. V was clipped by 2 bases and J by 7 bases, with 18 bases between them. Germline CDR1 SGHRS, CDR2 YFSETQ. CDR3 sequence: CASSFSGTRGFGELFF. CDR3 nucleotides: TGCGCCAGCAGCTTTTCAGGGACAAGGGGGTTCGGGGAGCTGTTTTTT.

This clone turned up a few times. The rearrangement uses TRBV2 and TRBJ2-1; 11 nucleotides line up with TRBD2. Germline V CDR1 and CDR2: SNHLY, FYNNEI. This CDR3 contains 15 residues. V was pared by 6 bases and J by 4 bases, with 5 bases of the junction left unmatched. The CDR3 reads CASRPGTSGYNEQFF. The CDR3 DNA reads TGTGCCAGCAGACCCGGGACTAGCGGATACAATGAGCAGTTCTTC.

The J gene is TRBJ1-3, the V gene TRBV3-1 (or the pseudogene TRBV3-2); tentatively, D is TRBD1 (6 bases). Germline CDR1 LGHDT, CDR2 YNNKEL (reference sequence). This CDR3 comprises 15 residues. The V end lost 7 bases, the J end lost 2 bases, and 15 bases lay between the germline ends. This chain's CDR3 is CASTRRGGAGNTIYF. The CDR3 region has the DNA TGTGCCAGCACCCGAAGAGGGGGGGCTGGAAACACCATATATTTT.

The chain links TRBV9 to TRBJ1-1; the match to TRBD1 covers 8 bases. CDR1 is SGDLS, CDR2 YYNGEE, per germline. With V trimmed by 4 bases and J by 0 bases, 8 bases remained unmatched. CDR3 length equals 16 residues. Written as DNA, the CDR3 is TGTGCCAGCAGCCCCCGGACAGGGACGGTGAACACTGAAGCTTTCTTT. Translated, it gives CASSPRTGTVNTEAFF.

The chain is built from TRBV5-8 and TRBJ2-2; 7 positions agree with TRBD1. The germline CDR1 and CDR2 sequences are SGHTS and YDEGEE. CDR3 size: 15 residues. V shed 2 bases, J shed 4 bases, and the junction held 5 bases outside the gene matches. The CDR3 nucleotides read TGTGCCAGCAGCTTCTTAGGGGGCGTCACCGGGGAGCTGTTTTTT. This sequence encodes CASSFLGGVTGELFF. Complete variable domain (other parts from reference TRBV5-8 and TRBJ2-2): EAGVTQSPTHLIKTRGQQATLRCSPISGHTSVYWYQQALGLGLQFLLWYDEGEERNRGNFPPRFSGRQFPNYSSELNVNALELEDSALYLCASSFLGGVTGELFFGEGSRLTVL.

The V and J genes are TRBV5-1 and TRBJ2-2; 11 nucleotides line up with TRBD2. The CDR3 extends over 15 amino acids. V was clipped by 4 bases and J by 3 bases; unmatched bases: 2. Germline CDR1 is SGHRS and CDR2 is YFSETQ. This chain's CDR3 is CASSHSGGDTGELFF. In nucleotides, the CDR3 is TGCGCCAGCAGCCATAGCGGGGGGGACACCGGGGAGCTGTTTTTT. Using reference TRBV5-1 and TRBJ2-2 for the parts outside the CDR3, the full variable domain is KAGVTQTPRYLIKTRGQQVTLSCSPISGHRSVSWYQQTPGQGLQFLFEYFSETQRNKGNFPGRFSGRQFSNSRSEMNVSTLELGDSALYLCASSHSGGDTGELFFGEGSRLTVL.

The chain combines TRBV6-5 with TRBJ1-1, with D possibly TRBD1 on 5 matching bases. The V and J ends lost 5 bases and 4 bases respectively, with 17 bases between them. There are 15 residues in the CDR3. Germline CDR1 MNHEY, CDR2 SVGAGI. The CDR3 loop reads CASSPLVGGVTEAFF. In DNA form, the CDR3 reads TGTGCCAGCAGTCCCCTGGTGGGGGGGGTCACTGAAGCTTTCTTT.

The chain uses TRBV15 and TRBJ1-1, with D perhaps TRBD1 (6 bases). V was clipped by 1 base and J by 1 base, with 16 bases between them. The germline V gene has CDR1 LNHNV and CDR2 YYDKDF (reference sequence). The CDR3 is 17 residues long. CDR3 sequence (DNA): TGTGCCACCAGCAGAGTAGGGGGAACGGGCCCGAACACTGAAGCTTTCTTT. Protein: CATSRVGGTGPNTEAFF.

V gene TRBV28 combines with J gene TRBJ1-2; D is uncertain. V gave up 4 bases and J gave up 4 bases, with 7 bases separating them. This CDR3 has 12 residues. CDR1 is MDHEN, CDR2 SYDVKM, per germline. DNA for the CDR3: TGTGCCAGCAGTTCCAACAGCTATGGCTACACCTTC. The encoded protein is CASSSNSYGYTF.

This clone has just a few counts. The chain joins TRBV2 to TRBJ1-3; D might be TRBD1 (5 bases). V dropped 3 bases and J dropped 1 base, with 7 bases sitting between them. Germline V CDR1 and CDR2: SNHLY, FYNNEI. The CDR3 runs 14 residues. The CDR3 nucleotides read TGTGCCAGCAGTGACGGGGGATCTGGAAACACCATATATTTT. This translates into CASSDGGSGNTIYF.

V usage is TRBV19 and J usage is TRBJ1-5, with 7 positions matching TRBD1. Germline V gene lookup returns CDR1 LNHDA and CDR2 SQIVND (reference sequence). This CDR3 contains 16 residues. V shed 3 bases and J 3 bases; nucleotides not matched to a gene: 8. CDR3: CASSMREGALNQPQHF. Here the CDR3 DNA reads TGTGCCAGTAGTATGCGGGAGGGGGCGCTCAATCAGCCCCAGCATTTT. The variable domain in full, with the rest retrieved from reference TRBV19 and TRBJ1-5, is DGGITQSPKYLFRKEGQNVTLSCEQNLNHDAMYWYRQDPGQGLRLIYYSQIVNDFQKGDIAEGYSVSREKKESFPLTVTSAQKNPTAFYLCASSMREGALNQPQHFGDGTRLSIL.

Note on this clone: Other DNA sequences in the same sample also yield this CDR3. This chain joins TRBV18 and TRBJ1-4; the D is unclear. The CDR3 runs to 13 residues. Per germline, CDR1 KGHSH and CDR2 LQKENI. Trimming removed 3 bases at V and 8 bases at J, with 10 bases between. The CDR3 reads CASSPGLGEKLFF. The CDR3 coding sequence is TGTGCCAGCTCACCCGGACTCGGAGAAAAACTGTTTTTT.